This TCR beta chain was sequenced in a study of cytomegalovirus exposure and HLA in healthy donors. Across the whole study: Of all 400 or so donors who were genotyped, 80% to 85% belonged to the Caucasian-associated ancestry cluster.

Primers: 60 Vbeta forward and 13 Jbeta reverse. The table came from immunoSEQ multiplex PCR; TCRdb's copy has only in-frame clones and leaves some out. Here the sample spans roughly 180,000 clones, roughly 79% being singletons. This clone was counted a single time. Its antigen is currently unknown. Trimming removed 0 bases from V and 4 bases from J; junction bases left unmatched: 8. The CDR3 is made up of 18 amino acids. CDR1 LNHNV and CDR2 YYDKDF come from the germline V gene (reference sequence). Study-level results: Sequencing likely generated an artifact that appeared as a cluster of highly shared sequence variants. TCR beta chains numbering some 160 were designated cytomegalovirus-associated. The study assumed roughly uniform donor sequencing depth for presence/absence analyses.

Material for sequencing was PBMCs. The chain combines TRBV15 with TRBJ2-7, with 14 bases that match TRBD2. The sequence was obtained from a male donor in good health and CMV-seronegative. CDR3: CATSRDRGTSGSRYEQYF. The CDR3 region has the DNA TGTGCCACCAGCAGAGATAGGGGGACTAGCGGGAGTAGGTACGAGCAGTACTTC.